These T cell receptor beta chains were read from a single sample in a study of cytomegalovirus exposure and HLA in healthy donors. Only in-frame clones appear in the TCRdb table, and some are missing; sequencing was by immunoSEQ multiplex PCR. This sample has more than 90,000 clones, with 65% to 85% found just once. Input material: PBMCs. Every receptor here comes from a woman aged 35 to 49 in good health and CMV-seronegative. CDR3s include the opening cysteine and the closing phenylalanine or tryptophan. Each record gives: clone size, J gene, V gene, D gene, CDR3 DNA, CDR3 protein. The D gene is left open where the match is weak. Clone sizes are given selectively: once, few, many, or a class where the clone is expanded.

size: NA
J: TRBJ1-2
V: TRBV5-5
D: NA
DNA: TGTGCCAGCAGGGTCGACTTAAACTATGGCTACACCTTC
CDR3: CASRVDLNYGYTF

size: NA
J: TRBJ1-2
V: TRBV6-5
D: NA
DNA: TGTGCCAGCAGTTACTCCGGGGGGGGCTATGGCTACACCTTC
CDR3: CASSYSGGGYGYTF

size: NA
J: TRBJ2-5
V: TRBV7-9
D: NA
DNA: TGTGCCAGCCTAAATACTGGGGGCGAGGAGACCCAGTACTTC
CDR3: CASLNTGGEETQYF

size: NA
J: TRBJ2-2
V: TRBV19
D: TRBD2
DNA: TGTGCCAGTAGTATCCTCCCGGGACTAGCGGAGAACACCGGGGAGCTGTTTTTT
CDR3: CASSILPGLAENTGELFF

size: NA
J: TRBJ2-2
V: TRBV19
D: TRBD1
DNA: TGTGCCAGTAGTCCGGGACAGATGACCGGGGAGCTGTTTTTT
CDR3: CASSPGQMTGELFF

size: few
J: TRBJ1-5
V: TRBV19
D: TRBD1
DNA: TGTGCCAGTAGTACCCACAGGGGCCGGGTTTCGGATCAGCCCCAGCATTTT
CDR3: CASSTHRGRVSDQPQHF

size: few
J: TRBJ2-3
V: TRBV6-1
D: TRBD2
DNA: TGTGCCAGCAGTGTCGGACTAGCGGGAGGGCCCACAGATACGCAGTATTTT
CDR3: CASSVGLAGGPTDTQYF

size: NA
J: TRBJ2-7
V: TRBV19
D: NA
DNA: TGTGCCAGTAGTATAGCGGCGGGTGCGAACGAGCAGTACTTC
CDR3: CASSIAAGANEQYF

size: NA
J: TRBJ2-1
V: TRBV7-3
D: TRBD2
DNA: TGTGCCAGCAGCTTCGGGCGGGGGTACTACAATGAGCAGTTCTTC
CDR3: CASSFGRGYYNEQFF

size: NA
J: TRBJ1-1
V: TRBV9
D: TRBD1
DNA: TGTGCCAGCAGCGTGAAAGGGGGCCCTGAAGCTTTCTTT
CDR3: CASSVKGGPEAFF

size: NA
J: TRBJ2-7
V: TRBV14
D: TRBD1
DNA: TGTGCCAGCAGCCAAGAGACAGGGCATAGGGACGAGCAGTACTTC
CDR3: CASSQETGHRDEQYF

size: NA
J: TRBJ2-4
V: TRBV28
D: TRBD1
DNA: TGTGCCAGCAGTACCCATAGACAGGGGGCTGCCAAAAACATTCAGTACTTC
CDR3: CASSTHRQGAAKNIQYF

size: NA
J: TRBJ2-1
V: TRBV6-1
D: NA
DNA: TGTGCCAGCAGTGAAATCGAGTCGGTGTTGGTGAATGAGCAGTTCTTC
CDR3: CASSEIESVLVNEQFF

size: few
J: TRBJ2-7
V: TRBV2
D: TRBD1
DNA: TGTGCCAGCAGTGAGGAGGGGACAGGGGACTACGAGCAGTACTTC
CDR3: CASSEEGTGDYEQYF

size: NA
J: TRBJ2-1
V: TRBV7-3
D: NA
DNA: TGTGCCAGCAGCTTAACGAGGCCGAATGAGCAGTTCTTC
CDR3: CASSLTRPNEQFF

size: NA
J: TRBJ1-1
V: TRBV19
D: NA
DNA: TGTGCCAGTAGTATTGGACACAGGGAACACGCTGAAGCTTTCTTT
CDR3: CASSIGHREHAEAFF

size: NA
J: TRBJ2-7
V: TRBV18
D: NA
DNA: TGTGCCAGCTCACCAGGGCCCAGTGGCGAGCAGTACTTC
CDR3: CASSPGPSGEQYF

size: NA
J: TRBJ1-4
V: TRBV2
D: NA
DNA: TGTGCCAGCGGACTAGAGGGACACCGAGGGGAAAAACTGTTTTTT
CDR3: CASGLEGHRGEKLFF

size: NA
J: TRBJ2-7
V: TRBV19
D: NA
DNA: TGTGCCAGTAGTATTGGACAGTCAAGTCCCTACGAGCAGTACTTC
CDR3: CASSIGQSSPYEQYF

size: few
J: TRBJ1-2
V: TRBV27
D: NA
DNA: TGTGCCAGCAGTTGGGGGGTCGGGGATGGCTACACCTTC
CDR3: CASSWGVGDGYTF

size: NA
J: TRBJ2-3
V: TRBV5-4
D: NA
DNA: TGTGCCAGCAGCTTGGAGAGTGGCACAGATACGCAGTATTTT
CDR3: CASSLESGTDTQYF

size: few
J: TRBJ2-3
V: TRBV4-1
D: TRBD1
DNA: TGCGCCAGCAGCCAAGGAATTTGGACAGGGGGCACAGATACGCAGTATTTT
CDR3: CASSQGIWTGGTDTQYF

size: NA
J: TRBJ2-3
V: TRBV5-1
D: TRBD2
DNA: TGCGCCAGCAGCTATGAAGCGGGGAATGGAGATACGCAGTATTTT
CDR3: CASSYEAGNGDTQYF

size: few
J: TRBJ2-1
V: TRBV19
D: NA
DNA: TGTGCCAGTAGTATAGGTCCGGGGGTCTACAATGAGCAGTTCTTC
CDR3: CASSIGPGVYNEQFF

size: NA
J: TRBJ1-1
V: TRBV7-9
D: NA
DNA: TGTGCCAGCAGCTGGACTGTCGAGAACACTGAAGCTTTCTTT
CDR3: CASSWTVENTEAFF

size: NA
J: TRBJ2-7
V: TRBV7-9
D: NA
DNA: TGTGCCAGCAGCGCCCAGGGGACGGTTTACGAGCAGTACTTC
CDR3: CASSAQGTVYEQYF

size: NA
J: TRBJ2-5
V: TRBV9
D: TRBD1
DNA: TGTGCCAGCAGCGTAGAAGGGGGCGGGGAGACCCAGTACTTC
CDR3: CASSVEGGGETQYF

size: few
J: TRBJ1-5
V: TRBV6-5
D: NA
DNA: TGTGCCAGCAGTTACTCAGGGGGTGGCAATCAGCCCCAGCATTTT
CDR3: CASSYSGGGNQPQHF

size: NA
J: TRBJ2-2
V: TRBV11-2
D: TRBD2
DNA: TGTGCCAGCAGCTTGGCAGCGGGGGGTAACACCGGGGAGCTGTTTTTT
CDR3: CASSLAAGGNTGELFF

size: NA
J: TRBJ2-2
V: TRBV19
D: NA
DNA: TGTGCCAGTAGTCTTACCGGGGAGCTGTTTTTT
CDR3: CASSLTGELFF

size: NA
J: TRBJ2-3
V: TRBV7-3
D: NA
DNA: TGTGCCAGCAGCTTCGGTTTAGTGGGAGCGGCCATCCGCGCCCAGCAGTATTTT
CDR3: CASSFGLVGAAIRAQQYF

size: NA
J: TRBJ2-3
V: TRBV4-2
D: NA
DNA: TGTGCCAGCAGCCCGCGGACTCCCTCCACAGATACGCAGTATTTT
CDR3: CASSPRTPSTDTQYF

size: NA
J: TRBJ1-1
V: TRBV28
D: TRBD1
DNA: TGTGCCAGCAGTTTTTTTCGACAGGGGAACACTGAAGCTTTCTTT
CDR3: CASSFFRQGNTEAFF

size: few
J: TRBJ1-2
V: TRBV25-1
D: NA
DNA: TGTGCCAGCAGTGAAGGGCAGGGGTATGCTAACTATGGCTACACCTTC
CDR3: CASSEGQGYANYGYTF

size: NA
J: TRBJ1-2
V: TRBV19
D: TRBD1
DNA: TGTGCCAGTAGTTACACCGGGACAGGAACTAACTATGGTTACACCTTC
CDR3: CASSYTGTGTNYGYTF

size: NA
J: TRBJ1-5
V: TRBV6-1
D: NA
DNA: TGTGCCAGCAGTGCGACAGCGAGCAATCAGCCCCAGCATTTT
CDR3: CASSATASNQPQHF

size: NA
J: TRBJ2-2
V: TRBV12-5
D: TRBD1
DNA: TGTGCTAGTGGTTGGTACGTTTGGGACAGGGGGCAATGGACCGGGGAGCTGTTTTTT
CDR3: CASGWYVWDRGQWTGELFF

size: NA
J: TRBJ1-2
V: TRBV19
D: NA
DNA: TGTGCCAGTAGTATAGTGTCAGGCTATGGCTACACCTTC
CDR3: CASSIVSGYGYTF

size: NA
J: TRBJ1-6
V: TRBV6-5
D: NA
DNA: TGTGCCAGCGCGGGGGGCCTCAATTCACCCCTCCACTTT
CDR3: CASAGGLNSPLHF

size: NA
J: TRBJ2-1
V: TRBV5-1
D: NA
DNA: TGCGCCAGCACAAGCCTAGGACAGACCAATGAGCAGTTCTTC
CDR3: CASTSLGQTNEQFF

size: NA
J: TRBJ2-7
V: TRBV10-3
D: NA
DNA: TGTGCCATCAGCCAGAGCAGGGAAGGAGAGCAGTACTTC
CDR3: CAISQSREGEQYF